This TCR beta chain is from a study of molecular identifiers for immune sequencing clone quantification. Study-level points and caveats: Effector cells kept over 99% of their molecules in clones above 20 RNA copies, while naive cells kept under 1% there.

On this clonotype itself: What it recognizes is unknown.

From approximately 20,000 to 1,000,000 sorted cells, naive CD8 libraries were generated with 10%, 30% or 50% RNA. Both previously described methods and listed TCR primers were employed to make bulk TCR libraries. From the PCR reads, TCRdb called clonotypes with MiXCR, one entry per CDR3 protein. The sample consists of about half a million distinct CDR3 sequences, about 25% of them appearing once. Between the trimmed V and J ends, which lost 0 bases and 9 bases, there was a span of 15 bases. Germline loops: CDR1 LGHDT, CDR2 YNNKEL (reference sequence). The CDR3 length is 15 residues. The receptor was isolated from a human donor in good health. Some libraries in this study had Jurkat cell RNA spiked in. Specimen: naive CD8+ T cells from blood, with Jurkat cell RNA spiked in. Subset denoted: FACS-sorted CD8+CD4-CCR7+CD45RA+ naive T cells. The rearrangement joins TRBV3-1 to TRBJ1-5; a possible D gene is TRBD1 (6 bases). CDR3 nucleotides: TGTGCCAGCAGCCAAGAAGGGGGGGAGTCCCGGCCCCAGCATTTT. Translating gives CASSQEGGESRPQHF.